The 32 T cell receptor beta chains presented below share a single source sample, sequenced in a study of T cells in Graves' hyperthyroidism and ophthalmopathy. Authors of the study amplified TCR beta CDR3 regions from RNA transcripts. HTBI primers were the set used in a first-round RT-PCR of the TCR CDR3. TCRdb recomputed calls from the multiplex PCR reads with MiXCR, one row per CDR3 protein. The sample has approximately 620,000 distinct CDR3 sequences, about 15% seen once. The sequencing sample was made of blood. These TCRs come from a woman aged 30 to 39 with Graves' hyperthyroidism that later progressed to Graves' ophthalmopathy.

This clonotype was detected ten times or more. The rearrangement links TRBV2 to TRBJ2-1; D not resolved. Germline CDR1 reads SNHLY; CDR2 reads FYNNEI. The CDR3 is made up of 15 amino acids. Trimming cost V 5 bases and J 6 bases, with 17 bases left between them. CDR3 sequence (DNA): TGTGCCAGCAGTTTCGAGTCTCCCCGAAGCAATGAGCAGTTCTTC. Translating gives CASSFESPRSNEQFF.

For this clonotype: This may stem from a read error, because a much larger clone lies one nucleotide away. The chain's CDR3 is CSAREGQNYGFTF. Here the CDR3 DNA reads TGCAGTGCTAGAGAGGGTCAGAACTATGGCTTCACCTTC. The gene calls are TRBV20-1 and TRBJ1-2, with unresolved D. This CDR3 is 13 amino acids long. In germline, CDR1 is DFQATT, CDR2 SNEGSKA (reference sequence).

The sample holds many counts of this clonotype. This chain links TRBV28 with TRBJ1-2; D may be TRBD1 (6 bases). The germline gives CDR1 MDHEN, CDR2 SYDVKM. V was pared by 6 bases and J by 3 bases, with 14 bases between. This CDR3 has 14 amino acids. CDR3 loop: CASSQDRNYYGYTF. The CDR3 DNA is TGTGCCAGCAGCCAGGACAGAAATTACTATGGCTACACCTTC.

CDR3: CASWDTNTGELFF. The DNA of the CDR3 is TGTGCCAGTTGGGACACGAACACCGGGGAGCTGTTTTTT. V is TRBV6-1 and J is TRBJ2-2, with D perhaps TRBD1 (6 bases). V gave up 9 bases and J gave up 0 bases, with 8 bases separating them. Germline values: CDR1 MNHNS, CDR2 SASEGT. The CDR3 is made up of 13 amino acids.

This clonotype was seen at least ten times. The CDR3 here is CASSSAGGLNEQYF. CDR3 bases: TGTGCCAGCAGCTCAGCGGGAGGGCTTAATGAGCAGTACTTC. The V call is TRBV7-3, the J call TRBJ2-7; 10 bases are shared with TRBD2. Losses at the gene ends were 4 bases for V and 7 bases for J; bases not matched to a gene: 7. There are 14 residues in the CDR3. Germline V CDR1 and CDR2: SGHTA, FQGTGA.

The CDR3 region is CASSVNPAGEETQYF. CDR3 coding DNA: TGCGCCAGCAGCGTAAATCCAGCGGGAGAAGAGACCCAGTACTTC. The V and J genes are TRBV5-1 and TRBJ2-5, with 8 positions matching TRBD2. J was trimmed by 3 bases and V by 4 bases; bases with no gene match: 8. The CDR3 totals 15 residues. Germline loops: CDR1 SGHRS, CDR2 YFSETQ.

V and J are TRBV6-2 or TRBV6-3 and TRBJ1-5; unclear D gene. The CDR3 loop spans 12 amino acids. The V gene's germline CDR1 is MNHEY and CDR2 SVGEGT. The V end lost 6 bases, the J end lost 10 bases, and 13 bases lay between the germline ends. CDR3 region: CASSPGPTPQHF. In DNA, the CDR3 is TGTGCCAGCAGCCCTGGACCTACCCCCCAGCATTTT.

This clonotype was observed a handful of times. The CDR3 sequence is CASSYAGDTEQFF. CDR3 bases: TGTGCCAGCAGTTACGCGGGGGACACTGAGCAGTTCTTC. The chain employs TRBV6-1 and TRBJ2-1, with D perhaps TRBD2 (7 bases). Trimming removed 5 bases from V and 9 bases from J, with 14 bases in between. The CDR3 loop spans 13 amino acids. CDR1 is MNHNS, CDR2 SASEGT, per germline.

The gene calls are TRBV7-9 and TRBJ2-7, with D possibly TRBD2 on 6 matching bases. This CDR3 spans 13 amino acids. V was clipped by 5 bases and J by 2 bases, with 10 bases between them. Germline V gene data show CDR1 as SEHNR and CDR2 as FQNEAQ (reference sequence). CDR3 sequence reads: CASSPTSTYEQYF. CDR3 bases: TGTGCCAGCAGCCCTACTAGCACCTACGAGCAGTACTTC.

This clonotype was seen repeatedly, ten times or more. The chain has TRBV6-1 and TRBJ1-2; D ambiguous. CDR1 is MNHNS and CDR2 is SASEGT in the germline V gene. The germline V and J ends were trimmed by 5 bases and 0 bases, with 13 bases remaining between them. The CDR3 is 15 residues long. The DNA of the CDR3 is TGTGCCAGCAGTCCACGGGCCGATTCTAACTATGGCTACACCTTC. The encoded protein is CASSPRADSNYGYTF.

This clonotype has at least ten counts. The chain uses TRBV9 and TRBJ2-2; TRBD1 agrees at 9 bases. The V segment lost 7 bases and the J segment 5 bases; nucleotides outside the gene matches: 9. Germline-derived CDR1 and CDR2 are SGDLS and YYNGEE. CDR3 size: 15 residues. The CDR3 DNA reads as TGTGCCAGCGGACCGGGACAGGGTGTAACCGGGGAGCTGTTTTTT. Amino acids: CASGPGQGVTGELFF.

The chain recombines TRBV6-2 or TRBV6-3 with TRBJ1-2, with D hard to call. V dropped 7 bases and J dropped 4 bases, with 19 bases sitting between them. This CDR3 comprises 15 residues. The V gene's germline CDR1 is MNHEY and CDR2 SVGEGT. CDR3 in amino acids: CASTEGLGTVYGYTF. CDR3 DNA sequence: TGTGCCAGCACCGAGGGCTTAGGTACAGTCTATGGCTACACCTTC.

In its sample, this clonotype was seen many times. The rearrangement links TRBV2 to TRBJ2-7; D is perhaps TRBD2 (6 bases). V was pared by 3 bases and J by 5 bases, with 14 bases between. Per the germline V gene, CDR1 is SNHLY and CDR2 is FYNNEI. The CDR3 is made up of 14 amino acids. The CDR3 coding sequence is TGTGCCAGCAGTGATGGAGGGTCCCGTGACGAGCAGTACTTC. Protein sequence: CASSDGGSRDEQYF.

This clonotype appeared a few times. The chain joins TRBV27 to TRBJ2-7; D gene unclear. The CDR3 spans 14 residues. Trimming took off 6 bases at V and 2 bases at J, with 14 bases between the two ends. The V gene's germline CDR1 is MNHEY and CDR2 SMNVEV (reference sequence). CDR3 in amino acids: CASSLSDPTYEQYF. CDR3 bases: TGTGCCAGCAGCCTTTCCGACCCTACCTACGAGCAGTACTTC.

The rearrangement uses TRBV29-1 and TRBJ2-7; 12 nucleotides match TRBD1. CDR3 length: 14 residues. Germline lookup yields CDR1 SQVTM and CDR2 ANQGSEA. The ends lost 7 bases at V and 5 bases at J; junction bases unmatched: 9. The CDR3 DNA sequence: TGCAGCGACCGGGGACAGGGGGCAGCTAACGAGCAGTACTTC. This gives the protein CSDRGQGAANEQYF.

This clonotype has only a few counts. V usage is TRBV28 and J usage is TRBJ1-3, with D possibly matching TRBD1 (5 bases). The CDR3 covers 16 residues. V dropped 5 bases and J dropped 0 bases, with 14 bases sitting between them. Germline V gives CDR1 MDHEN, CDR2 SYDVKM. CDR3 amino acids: CASSPPGPDSGNTIYF. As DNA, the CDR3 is TGTGCCAGCAGTCCCCCGGGACCGGACTCTGGAAACACCATATATTTT.

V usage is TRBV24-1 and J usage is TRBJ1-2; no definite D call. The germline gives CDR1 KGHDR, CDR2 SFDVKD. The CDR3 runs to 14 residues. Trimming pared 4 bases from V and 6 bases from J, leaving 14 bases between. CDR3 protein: CATSDPRATDGYTF. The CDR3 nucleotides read TGTGCCACCAGTGACCCCCGGGCCACGGATGGCTACACCTTC.

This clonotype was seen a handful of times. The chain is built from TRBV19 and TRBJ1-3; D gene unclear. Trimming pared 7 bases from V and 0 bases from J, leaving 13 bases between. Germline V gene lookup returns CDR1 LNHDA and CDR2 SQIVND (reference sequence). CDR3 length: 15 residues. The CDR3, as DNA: TGTGCCAGTATACAGTCGGCCAACTCTGGAAACACCATATATTTT. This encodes CASIQSANSGNTIYF.

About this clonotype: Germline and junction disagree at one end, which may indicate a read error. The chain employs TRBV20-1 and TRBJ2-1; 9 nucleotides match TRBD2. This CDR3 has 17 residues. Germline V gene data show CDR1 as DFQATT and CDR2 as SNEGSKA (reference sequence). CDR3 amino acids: CSARRTTLAGPYNEQVF. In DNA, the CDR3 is TGCAGTGCTAGACGCACAACCCTAGCGGGACCTTACAATGAGCAGGTCTTC.

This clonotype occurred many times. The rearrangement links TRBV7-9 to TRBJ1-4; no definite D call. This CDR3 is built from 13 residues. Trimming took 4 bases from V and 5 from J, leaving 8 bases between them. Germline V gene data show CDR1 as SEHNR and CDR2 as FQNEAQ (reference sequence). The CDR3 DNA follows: TGTGCCAGCAGCTGGAGGGAGAATGAAAAACTGTTTTTT. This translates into CASSWRENEKLFF.

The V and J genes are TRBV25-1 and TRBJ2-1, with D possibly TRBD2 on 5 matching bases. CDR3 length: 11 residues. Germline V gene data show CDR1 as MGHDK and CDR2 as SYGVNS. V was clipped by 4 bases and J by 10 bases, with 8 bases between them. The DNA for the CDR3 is TGTGCCAGCAGTGTCGAGCGGGAGCAGTTCTTC. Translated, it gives CASSVEREQFF. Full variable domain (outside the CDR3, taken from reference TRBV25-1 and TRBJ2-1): EADIYQTPRYLVIGTGKKITLECSQTMGHDKMYWYQQDPGMELHLIHYSYGVNSTEKGDLSSESTVSRIRTEHFPLTLESARPSHTSQYLCASSVEREQFFGPGTRLTVL.

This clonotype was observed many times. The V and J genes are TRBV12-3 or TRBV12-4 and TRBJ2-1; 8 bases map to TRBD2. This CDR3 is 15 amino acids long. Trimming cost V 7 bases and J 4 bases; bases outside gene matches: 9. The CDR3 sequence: CASTPGVAGYNEQFF. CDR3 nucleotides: TGTGCCAGCACCCCAGGGGTAGCGGGGTACAATGAGCAGTTCTTC.

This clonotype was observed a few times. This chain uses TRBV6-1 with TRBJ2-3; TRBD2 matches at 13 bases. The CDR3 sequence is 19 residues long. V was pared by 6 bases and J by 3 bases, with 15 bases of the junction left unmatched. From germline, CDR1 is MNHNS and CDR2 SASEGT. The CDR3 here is CASRLAGGPFWSGTDTQYF. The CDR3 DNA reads TGTGCCAGCAGACTAGCGGGAGGGCCTTTTTGGTCTGGGACAGATACGCAGTATTTT.

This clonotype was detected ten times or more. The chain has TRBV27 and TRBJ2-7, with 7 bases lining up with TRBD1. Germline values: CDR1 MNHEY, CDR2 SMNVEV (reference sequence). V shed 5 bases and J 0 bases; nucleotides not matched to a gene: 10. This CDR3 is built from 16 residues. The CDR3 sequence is CASSIYPGQVSYEQYF. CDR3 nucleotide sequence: TGTGCCAGCAGTATCTACCCCGGACAGGTCTCCTACGAGCAGTACTTC.

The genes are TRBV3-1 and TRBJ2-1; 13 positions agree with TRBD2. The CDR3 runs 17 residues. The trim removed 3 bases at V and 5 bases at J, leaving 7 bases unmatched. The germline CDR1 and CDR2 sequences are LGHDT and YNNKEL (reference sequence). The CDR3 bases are TGTGCCAGCAGCCAGACATGGACTAGCGGGAGCCACAATGAGCAGTTCTTC. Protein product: CASSQTWTSGSHNEQFF.

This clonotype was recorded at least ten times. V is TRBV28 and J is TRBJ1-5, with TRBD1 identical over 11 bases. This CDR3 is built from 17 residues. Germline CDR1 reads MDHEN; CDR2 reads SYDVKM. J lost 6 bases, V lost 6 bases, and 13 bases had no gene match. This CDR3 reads CASRDGAGQGVVQPQHF. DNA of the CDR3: TGTGCCAGCAGGGACGGAGCGGGACAGGGGGTAGTTCAGCCCCAGCATTTT. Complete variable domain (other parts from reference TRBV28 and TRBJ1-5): DVKVTQSSRYLVKRTGEKVFLECVQDMDHENMFWYRQDPGLGLRLIYFSYDVKMKEKGDIPEGYSVSREKKERFSLILESASTNQTSMYLCASRDGAGQGVVQPQHFGDGTRLSIL.

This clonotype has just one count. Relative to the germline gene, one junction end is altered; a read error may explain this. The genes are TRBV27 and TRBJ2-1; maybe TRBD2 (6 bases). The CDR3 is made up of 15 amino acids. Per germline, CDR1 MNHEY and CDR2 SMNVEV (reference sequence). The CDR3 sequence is CASSLSAGLGNELFF. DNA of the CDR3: TGTGCCAGCAGTTTAAGTGCGGGATTGGGGAATGAGCTGTTCTTC.

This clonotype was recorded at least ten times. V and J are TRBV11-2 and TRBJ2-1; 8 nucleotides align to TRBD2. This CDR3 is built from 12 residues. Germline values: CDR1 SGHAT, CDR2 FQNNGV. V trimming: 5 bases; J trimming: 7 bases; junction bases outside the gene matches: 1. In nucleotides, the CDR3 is TGTGCCAGCAGCGGCGGGGGGAATGAGCAGTTCTTC. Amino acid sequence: CASSGGGNEQFF.

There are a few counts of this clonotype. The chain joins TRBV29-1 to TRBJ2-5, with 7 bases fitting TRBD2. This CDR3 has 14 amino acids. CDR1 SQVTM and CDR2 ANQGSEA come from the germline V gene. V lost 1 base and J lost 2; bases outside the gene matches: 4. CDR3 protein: CSVEVWRGQETQYF. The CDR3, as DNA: TGCAGCGTTGAAGTTTGGCGGGGGCAAGAGACCCAGTACTTC. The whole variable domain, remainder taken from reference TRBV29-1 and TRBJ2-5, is SAVISQKPSRDICQRGTSLTIQCQVDSQVTMMFWYRQQPGQSLTLIATANQGSEATYESGFVIDKFPISRPNLTFSTLTVSNMSPEDSSIYLCSVEVWRGQETQYFGPGTRLLVL.

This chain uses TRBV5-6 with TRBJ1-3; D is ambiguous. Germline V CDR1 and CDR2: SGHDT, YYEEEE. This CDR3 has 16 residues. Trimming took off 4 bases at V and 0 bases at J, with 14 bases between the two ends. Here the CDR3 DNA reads TGTGCCAGCAGCGTCCAAGGCGGCTTCTCTGGAAACACCATATATTTT. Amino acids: CASSVQGGFSGNTIYF.

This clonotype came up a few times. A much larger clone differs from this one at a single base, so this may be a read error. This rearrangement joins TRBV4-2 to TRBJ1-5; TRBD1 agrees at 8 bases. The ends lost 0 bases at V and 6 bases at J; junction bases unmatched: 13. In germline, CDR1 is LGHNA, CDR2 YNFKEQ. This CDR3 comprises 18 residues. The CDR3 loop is CASSQDSATGDIGQPQHF. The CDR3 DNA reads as TGTGCCAGCAGCCAAGATTCCGCGACAGGGGACATAGGTCAGCCCCAGCATTTT.

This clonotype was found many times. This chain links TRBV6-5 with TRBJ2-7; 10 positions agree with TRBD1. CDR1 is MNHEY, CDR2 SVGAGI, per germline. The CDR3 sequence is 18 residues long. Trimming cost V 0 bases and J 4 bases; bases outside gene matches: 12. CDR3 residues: CASSYSKGLGTGAYEQYF. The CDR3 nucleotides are TGTGCCAGCAGTTACTCGAAGGGGCTCGGGACAGGGGCATACGAGCAGTACTTC.